This T cell receptor (beta chain) was captured in a study of shared clonotypes between healthy human individuals. Both subsets, CD45RA+ naive and CD45RA-negative memory, were split from the CD4+ cells. There are 12 residues in the CDR3. The germline gives CDR1 MGHRA, CDR2 YSYEKL. V shed 0 bases and J shed 8 bases, with 5 bases lying between them. At a deep level, the assay was run. The data were produced by immunoSEQ multiplex PCR, yet TCRdb's version contains in-frame clones alone and is incomplete. This table has around 1.1 million clones, 70% to 80% appearing once. The V gene is TRBV4-1, the J gene TRBJ2-1; D remains ambiguous. The sample taken for sequencing was memory CD4+ T cells from PBMCs. Subset in this sample: CD45RA-negative fraction. This receptor was identified in a man aged 18 to 35 in good health. Some clones in this sample may be carry-over from other donors' samples. The CDR3 reads CASSQERYEQFF. In DNA, the CDR3 is TGCGCCAGCAGCCAAGAACGGTATGAGCAGTTCTTC.